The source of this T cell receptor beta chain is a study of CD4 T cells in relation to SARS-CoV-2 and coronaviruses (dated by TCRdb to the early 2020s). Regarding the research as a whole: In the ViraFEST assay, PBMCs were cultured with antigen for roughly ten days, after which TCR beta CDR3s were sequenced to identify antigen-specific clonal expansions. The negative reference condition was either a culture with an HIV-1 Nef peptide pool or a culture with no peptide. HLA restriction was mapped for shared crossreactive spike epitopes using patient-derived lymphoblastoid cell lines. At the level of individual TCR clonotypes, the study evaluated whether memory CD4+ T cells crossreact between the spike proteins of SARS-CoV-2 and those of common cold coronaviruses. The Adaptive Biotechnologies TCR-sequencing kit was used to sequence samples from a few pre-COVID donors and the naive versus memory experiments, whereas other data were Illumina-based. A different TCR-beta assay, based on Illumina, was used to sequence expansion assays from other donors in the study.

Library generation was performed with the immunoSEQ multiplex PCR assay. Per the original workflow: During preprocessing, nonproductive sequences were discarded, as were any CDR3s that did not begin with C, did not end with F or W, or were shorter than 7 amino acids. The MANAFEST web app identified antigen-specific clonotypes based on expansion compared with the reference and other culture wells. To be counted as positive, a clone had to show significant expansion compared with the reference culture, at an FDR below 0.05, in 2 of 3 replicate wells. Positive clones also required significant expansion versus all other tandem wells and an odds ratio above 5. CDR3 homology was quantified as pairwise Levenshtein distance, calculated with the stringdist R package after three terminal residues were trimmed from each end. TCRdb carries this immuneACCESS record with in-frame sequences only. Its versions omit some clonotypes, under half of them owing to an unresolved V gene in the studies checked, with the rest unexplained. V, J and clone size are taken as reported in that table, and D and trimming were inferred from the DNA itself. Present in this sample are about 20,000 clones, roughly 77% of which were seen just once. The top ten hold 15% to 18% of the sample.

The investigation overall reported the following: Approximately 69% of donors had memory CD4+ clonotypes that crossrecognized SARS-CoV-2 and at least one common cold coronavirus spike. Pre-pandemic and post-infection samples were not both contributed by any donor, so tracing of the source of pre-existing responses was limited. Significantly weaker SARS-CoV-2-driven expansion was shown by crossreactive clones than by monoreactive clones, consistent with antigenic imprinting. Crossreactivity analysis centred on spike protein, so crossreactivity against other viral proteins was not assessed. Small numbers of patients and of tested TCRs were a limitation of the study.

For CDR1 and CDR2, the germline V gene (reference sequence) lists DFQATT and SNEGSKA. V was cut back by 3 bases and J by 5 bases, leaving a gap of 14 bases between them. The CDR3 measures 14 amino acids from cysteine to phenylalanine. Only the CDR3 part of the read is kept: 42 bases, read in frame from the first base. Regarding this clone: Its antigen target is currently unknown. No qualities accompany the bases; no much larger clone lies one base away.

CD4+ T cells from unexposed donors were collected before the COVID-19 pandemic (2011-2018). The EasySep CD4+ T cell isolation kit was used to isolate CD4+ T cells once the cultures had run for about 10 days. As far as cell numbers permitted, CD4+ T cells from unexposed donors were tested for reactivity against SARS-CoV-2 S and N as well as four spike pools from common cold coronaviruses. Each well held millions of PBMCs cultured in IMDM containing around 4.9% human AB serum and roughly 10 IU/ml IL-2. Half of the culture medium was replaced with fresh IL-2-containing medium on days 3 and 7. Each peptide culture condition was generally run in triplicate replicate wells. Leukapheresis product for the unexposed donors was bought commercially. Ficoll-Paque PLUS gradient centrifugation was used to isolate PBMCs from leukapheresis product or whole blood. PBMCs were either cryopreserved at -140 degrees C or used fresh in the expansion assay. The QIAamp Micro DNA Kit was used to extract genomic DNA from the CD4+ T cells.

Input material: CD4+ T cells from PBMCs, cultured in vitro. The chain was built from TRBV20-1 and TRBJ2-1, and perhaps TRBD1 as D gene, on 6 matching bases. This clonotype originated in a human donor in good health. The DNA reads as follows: TGCAGTGCTAGTGGGGGACAAAAAAACAATGAGCAGTTCTTC. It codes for CSASGGQKNNEQFF.